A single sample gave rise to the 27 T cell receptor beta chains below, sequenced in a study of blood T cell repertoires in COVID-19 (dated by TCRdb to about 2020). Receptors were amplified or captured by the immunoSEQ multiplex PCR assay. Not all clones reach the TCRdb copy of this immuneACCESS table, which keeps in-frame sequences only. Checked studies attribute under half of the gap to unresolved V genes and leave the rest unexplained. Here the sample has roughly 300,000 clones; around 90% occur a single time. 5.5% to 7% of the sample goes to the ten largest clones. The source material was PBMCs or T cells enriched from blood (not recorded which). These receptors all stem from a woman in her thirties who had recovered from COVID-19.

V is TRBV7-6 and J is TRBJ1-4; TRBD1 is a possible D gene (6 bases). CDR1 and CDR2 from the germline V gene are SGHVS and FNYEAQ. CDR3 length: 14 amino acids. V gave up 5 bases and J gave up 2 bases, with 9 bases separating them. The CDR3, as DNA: TGTGCCAGCAGCAAGACAGGCACTAATGAAAAACTGTTTTTT. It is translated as CASSKTGTNEKLFF.

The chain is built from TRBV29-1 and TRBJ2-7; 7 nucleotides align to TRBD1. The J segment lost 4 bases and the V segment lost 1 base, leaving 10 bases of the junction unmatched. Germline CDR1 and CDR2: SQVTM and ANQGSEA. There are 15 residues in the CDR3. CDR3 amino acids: CSVEVPGQSRYEQYF. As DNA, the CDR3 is TGCAGCGTTGAAGTTCCGGGACAGTCTAGGTACGAGCAGTACTTC.

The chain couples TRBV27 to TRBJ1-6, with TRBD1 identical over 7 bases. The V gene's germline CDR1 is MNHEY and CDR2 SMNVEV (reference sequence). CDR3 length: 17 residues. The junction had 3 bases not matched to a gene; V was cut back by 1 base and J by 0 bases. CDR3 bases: TGTGCCAGCAGTTTATTTCCAGGGGGCTCCTATAATTCACCCCTCCACTTT. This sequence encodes CASSLFPGGSYNSPLHF.

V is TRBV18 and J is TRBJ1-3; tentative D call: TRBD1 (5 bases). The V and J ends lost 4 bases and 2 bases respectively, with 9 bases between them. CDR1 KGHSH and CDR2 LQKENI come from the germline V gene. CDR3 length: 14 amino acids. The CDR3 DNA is TGTGCCAGCTCACTCGACAGAACTGGAAACACCATATATTTT. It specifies CASSLDRTGNTIYF.

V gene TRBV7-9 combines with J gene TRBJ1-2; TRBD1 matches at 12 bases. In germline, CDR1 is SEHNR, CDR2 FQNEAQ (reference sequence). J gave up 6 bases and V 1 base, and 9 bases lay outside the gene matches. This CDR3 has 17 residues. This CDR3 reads CASSLGRDRGRYDGYTF. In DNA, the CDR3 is TGTGCCAGCAGCTTAGGCCGGGACAGGGGGCGGTATGATGGCTACACCTTC.

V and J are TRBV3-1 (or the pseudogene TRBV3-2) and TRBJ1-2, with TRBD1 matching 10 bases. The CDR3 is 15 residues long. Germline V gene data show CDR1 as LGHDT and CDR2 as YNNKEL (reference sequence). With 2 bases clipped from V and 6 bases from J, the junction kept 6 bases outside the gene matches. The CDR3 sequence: CASSQSGTGVDGYTF. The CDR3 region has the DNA TGTGCCAGCAGCCAAAGCGGGACAGGGGTTGATGGCTACACCTTC.

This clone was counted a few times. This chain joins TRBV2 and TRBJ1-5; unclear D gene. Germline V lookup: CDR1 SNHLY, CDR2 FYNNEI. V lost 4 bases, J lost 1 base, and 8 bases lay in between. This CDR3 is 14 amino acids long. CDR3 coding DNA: TGTGCCAGCAGTGCAGGAGGGAGCAATCAGCCCCAGCATTTT. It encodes CASSAGGSNQPQHF. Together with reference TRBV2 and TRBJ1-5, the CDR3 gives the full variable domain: EPEVTQTPSHQVTQMGQEVILRCVPISNHLYFYWYRQILGQKVEFLVSFYNNEISEKSEIFDDQFSVERPDGSNFTLKIRSTKLEDSAMYFCASSAGGSNQPQHFGDGTRLSIL.

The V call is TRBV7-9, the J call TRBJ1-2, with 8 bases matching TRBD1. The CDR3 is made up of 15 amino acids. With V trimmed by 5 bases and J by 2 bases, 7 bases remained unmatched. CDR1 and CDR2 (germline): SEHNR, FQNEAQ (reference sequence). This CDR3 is CASSADRELNYGYTF. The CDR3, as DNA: TGTGCCAGCAGCGCGGACAGGGAGTTGAACTATGGCTACACCTTC.

Written as DNA, the CDR3 is TGCGCCAGCAGCCAAGCAGGACAGGGGACTGAGCAGTTCTTC. Translated, it gives CASSQAGQGTEQFF. V and J are TRBV4-1 and TRBJ2-1; TRBD1 aligns across 9 bases. V lost 1 base, J lost 9 bases, and 4 bases stayed unmatched. This CDR3 has 14 amino acids. Per germline, CDR1 MGHRA and CDR2 YSYEKL.

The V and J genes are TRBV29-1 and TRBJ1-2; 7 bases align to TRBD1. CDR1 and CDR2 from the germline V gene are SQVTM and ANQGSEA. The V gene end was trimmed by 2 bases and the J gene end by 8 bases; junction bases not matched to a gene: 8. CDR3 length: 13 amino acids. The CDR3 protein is CSVETTGLLGYTF. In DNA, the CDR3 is TGCAGCGTTGAAACGACAGGGCTTCTGGGCTACACCTTC.

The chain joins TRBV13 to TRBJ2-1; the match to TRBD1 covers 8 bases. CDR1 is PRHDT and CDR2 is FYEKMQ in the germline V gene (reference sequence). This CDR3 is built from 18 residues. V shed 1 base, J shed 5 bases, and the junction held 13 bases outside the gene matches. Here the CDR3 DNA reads TGTGCCAGCAGCTTAGCAGGACAGGGACACAACAACAACAATGAGCAGTTCTTC. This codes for CASSLAGQGHNNNNEQFF.

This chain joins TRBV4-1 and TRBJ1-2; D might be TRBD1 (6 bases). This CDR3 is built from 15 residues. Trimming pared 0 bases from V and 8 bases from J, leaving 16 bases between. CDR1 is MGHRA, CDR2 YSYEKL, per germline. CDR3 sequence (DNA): TGCGCCAGCAGCCAAGAGGGAACAGGGCTCGGGGGCTACACCTTC. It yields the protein CASSQEGTGLGGYTF.

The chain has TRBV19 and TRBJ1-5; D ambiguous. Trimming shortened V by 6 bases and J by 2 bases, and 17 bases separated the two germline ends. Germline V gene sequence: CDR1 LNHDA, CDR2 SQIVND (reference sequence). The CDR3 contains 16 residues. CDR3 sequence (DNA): TGTGCCAGTAGGGAGGCACACCCTCCTGGCAATCAGCCCCAGCATTTT. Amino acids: CASREAHPPGNQPQHF.

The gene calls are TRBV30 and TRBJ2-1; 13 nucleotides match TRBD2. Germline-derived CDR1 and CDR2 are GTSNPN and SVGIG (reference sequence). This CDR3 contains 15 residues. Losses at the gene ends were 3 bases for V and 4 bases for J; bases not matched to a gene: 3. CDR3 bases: TGTGCCTGGAGAGAACTAGCGGGGGGGTACAATGAGCAGTTCTTC. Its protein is CAWRELAGGYNEQFF.

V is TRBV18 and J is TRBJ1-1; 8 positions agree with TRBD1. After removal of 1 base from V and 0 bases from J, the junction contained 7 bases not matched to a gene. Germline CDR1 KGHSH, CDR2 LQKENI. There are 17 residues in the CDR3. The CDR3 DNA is TGTGCCAGCTCACCACTCCCCACAGGGGGGATGAACACTGAAGCTTTCTTT. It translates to CASSPLPTGGMNTEAFF.

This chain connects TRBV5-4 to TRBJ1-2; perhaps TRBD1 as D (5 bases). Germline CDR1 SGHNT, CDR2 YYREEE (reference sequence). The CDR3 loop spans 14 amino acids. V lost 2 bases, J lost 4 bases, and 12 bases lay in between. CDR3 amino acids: CASSFWGARYGYTF. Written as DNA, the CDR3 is TGTGCCAGCAGCTTCTGGGGCGCCCGCTATGGCTACACCTTC.

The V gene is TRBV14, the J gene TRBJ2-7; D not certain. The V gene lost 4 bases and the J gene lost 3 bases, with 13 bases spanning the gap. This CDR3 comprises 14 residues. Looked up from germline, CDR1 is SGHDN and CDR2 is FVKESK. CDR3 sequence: CASSPLGPIYEQYF. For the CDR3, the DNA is TGTGCCAGCAGCCCGCTTGGTCCTATCTACGAGCAGTACTTC. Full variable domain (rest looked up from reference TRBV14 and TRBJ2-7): EAGVTQFPSHSVIEKGQTVTLRCDPISGHDNLYWYRRVMGKEIKFLLHFVKESKQDESGMPNNRFLAERTGGTYSTLKVQPAELEDSGVYFCASSPLGPIYEQYFGPGTRLTVT.

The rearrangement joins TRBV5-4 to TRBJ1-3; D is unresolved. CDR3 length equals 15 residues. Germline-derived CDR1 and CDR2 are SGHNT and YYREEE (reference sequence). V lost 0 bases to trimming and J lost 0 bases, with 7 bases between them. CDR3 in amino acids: CASSLGPSSGNTIYF. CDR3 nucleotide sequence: TGTGCCAGCAGCTTGGGCCCCAGCTCTGGAAACACCATATATTTT.

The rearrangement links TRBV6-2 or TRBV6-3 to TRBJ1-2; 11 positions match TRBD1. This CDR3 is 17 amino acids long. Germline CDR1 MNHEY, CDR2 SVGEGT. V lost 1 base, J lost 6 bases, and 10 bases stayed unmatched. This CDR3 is CASSYFTPGQGANGYTF. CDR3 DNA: TGTGCCAGCAGTTACTTTACCCCCGGACAGGGGGCGAATGGCTACACCTTC.

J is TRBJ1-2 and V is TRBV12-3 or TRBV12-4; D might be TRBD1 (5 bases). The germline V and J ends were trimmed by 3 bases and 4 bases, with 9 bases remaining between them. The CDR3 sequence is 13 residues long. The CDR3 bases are TGTGCCAGCAGTTTTCCAGGGTCCTATGGCTACACCTTC. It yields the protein CASSFPGSYGYTF.

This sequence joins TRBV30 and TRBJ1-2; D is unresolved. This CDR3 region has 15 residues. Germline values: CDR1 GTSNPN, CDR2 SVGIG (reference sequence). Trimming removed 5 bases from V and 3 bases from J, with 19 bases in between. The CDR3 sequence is CAWVAGRTLHYGYTF. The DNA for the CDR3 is TGTGCCTGGGTCGCTGGGAGGACCCTTCACTATGGCTACACCTTC.

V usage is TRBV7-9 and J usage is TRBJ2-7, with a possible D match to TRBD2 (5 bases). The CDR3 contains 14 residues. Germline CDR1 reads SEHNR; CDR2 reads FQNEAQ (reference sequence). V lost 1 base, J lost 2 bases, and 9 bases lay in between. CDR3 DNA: TGTGCCAGCAGCTTAGACAGCGGAGCCTACGAGCAGTACTTC. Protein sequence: CASSLDSGAYEQYF.

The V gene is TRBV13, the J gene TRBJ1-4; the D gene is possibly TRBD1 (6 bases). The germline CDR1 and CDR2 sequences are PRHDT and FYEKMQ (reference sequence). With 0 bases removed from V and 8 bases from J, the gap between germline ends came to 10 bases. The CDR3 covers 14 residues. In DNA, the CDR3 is TGTGCCAGCAGCTTAGGCAGGGGAGAAGAAAAACTGTTTTTT. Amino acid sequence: CASSLGRGEEKLFF.

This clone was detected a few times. The CDR3 DNA reads TGTGCCAGCAGCCCCTGGGACAGTAATTCACCCCTCCACTTT. This encodes CASSPWDSNSPLHF. This chain connects TRBV7-9 to TRBJ1-6, with TRBD1 matching over 7 bases. Per the germline V gene, CDR1 is SEHNR and CDR2 is FQNEAQ (reference sequence). Unmatched junction bases numbered 4, after V lost 5 bases and J lost 6 bases. This CDR3 spans 14 amino acids. The full variable domain, with the rest looked up from reference TRBV7-9 and TRBJ1-6, is DTGVSQNPRHKITKRGQNVTFRCDPISEHNRLYWYRQTLGQGPEFLTYFQNEAQLEKSRLLSDRFSAERPKGSFSTLEIQRTEQGDSAMYLCASSPWDSNSPLHFGNGTRLTVT.

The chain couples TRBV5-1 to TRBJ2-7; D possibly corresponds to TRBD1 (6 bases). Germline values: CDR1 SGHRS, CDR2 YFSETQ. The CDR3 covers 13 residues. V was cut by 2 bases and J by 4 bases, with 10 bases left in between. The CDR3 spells CASSLQGLYEQYF. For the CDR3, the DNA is TGCGCCAGCAGCTTACAGGGTTTGTACGAGCAGTACTTC.

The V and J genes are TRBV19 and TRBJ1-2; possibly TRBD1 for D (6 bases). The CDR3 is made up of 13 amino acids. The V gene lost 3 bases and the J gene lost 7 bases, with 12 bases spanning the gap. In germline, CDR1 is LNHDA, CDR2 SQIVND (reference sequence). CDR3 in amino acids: CASSIVHRVGYTF. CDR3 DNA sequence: TGTGCCAGTAGTATCGTCCACAGGGTTGGCTACACCTTC. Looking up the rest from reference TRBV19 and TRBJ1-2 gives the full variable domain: DGGITQSPKYLFRKEGQNVTLSCEQNLNHDAMYWYRQDPGQGLRLIYYSQIVNDFQKGDIAEGYSVSREKKESFPLTVTSAQKNPTAFYLCASSIVHRVGYTFGSGTRLTVV.

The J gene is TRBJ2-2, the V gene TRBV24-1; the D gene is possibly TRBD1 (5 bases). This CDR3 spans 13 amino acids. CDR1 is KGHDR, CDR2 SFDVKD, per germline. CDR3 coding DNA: TGTGCGGCACAAGGACAGAACACCGGGGAGCTGTTTTTT. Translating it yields CAAQGQNTGELFF.